The clone carrying this T cell receptor beta chain was seen more than once but under ten times. This sample was taken from a study of T-cell memory formation after mild COVID-19. TCRdb re-analysed the 5' RACE reads in MiXCR, keeping a single row per CDR3 protein. This sample has roughly 260,000 distinct CDR3 sequences, with 16% found just once. In germline, CDR1 is SGHTA, CDR2 FQGNSA. Trimming stripped 0 bases from V and 7 bases from J, with 10 bases between. This CDR3 is built from 15 residues. The sample comprised PBMCs or a T cell subset sorted from them (not recorded which). The chain employs TRBV7-2 and TRBJ1-6, with D hard to call. This TCR was sampled from a man younger than 35 who had mild COVID-19 (a few samples of this study predate the infection). Cell type and time point are not known. The CDR3 DNA sequence: TGTGCCAGCAGCTTAGCTGCAGGACTAAATTCACCCCTCCACTTT. It is translated as CASSLAAGLNSPLHF.